The 7 T cell receptor beta chains reported below all come from one sample, sequenced in a study of blood T cell repertoires in COVID-19. TCRdb's table, derived via immunoSEQ multiplex PCR, lists solely in-frame clones and lacks some. The table records 140,000 to 150,000 clones, 80% of them present only once. The specimen sequenced was peripheral blood. The receptors here all came from a man aged 60 to 75 with active or convalescent COVID-19.

This chain links TRBV30 with TRBJ2-3; 9 bases are shared with TRBD1. Germline V gene sequence: CDR1 GTSNPN, CDR2 SVGIG (reference sequence). This CDR3 is 16 amino acids long. V lost 3 bases to trimming and J lost 3 bases; unmatched junction nucleotides: 10. The CDR3 DNA is TGTGCCTGGAGATTTGGGACAGGGCTTGGGACAGATACGCAGTATTTT. It specifies CAWRFGTGLGTDTQYF.

J is TRBJ2-3 and V is TRBV5-1, with TRBD2 identical over 13 bases. The CDR3 covers 16 residues. The germline V gene has CDR1 SGHRS and CDR2 YFSETQ. Unmatched junction bases numbered 9, after V lost 5 bases and J lost 6 bases. The CDR3 nucleotides read TGCGCCAGCAGACTAGCGGGAGGGCCGATCTCGGATACGCAGTATTTT. Its translation: CASRLAGGPISDTQYF.

This clone showed up just once. The sample holds other DNA sequences that translate to the same CDR3. The chain joins TRBV7-3 to TRBJ2-2; perhaps TRBD1 as D (6 bases). CDR1 and CDR2 (germline): SGHTA, FQGTGA. V shed 5 bases and J shed 5 bases, with 9 bases lying between them. The CDR3 extends over 13 amino acids. CDR3 protein: CASSPQGTGELFF. DNA of the CDR3: TGTGCCAGCAGCCCACAGGGAACCGGGGAGCTGTTTTTT.

The chain carries TRBV24-1 and TRBJ2-1; 10 bases match TRBD2. The CDR3 is 19 amino acids. The V gene end was trimmed by 3 bases and the J gene end by 0 bases; junction bases not matched to a gene: 10. CDR1 KGHDR and CDR2 SFDVKD come from the germline V gene. This CDR3 reads CATSDPSYSSGSSYNEQFF. Here the CDR3 DNA reads TGTGCCACCAGTGATCCGTCATATTCTAGCGGGAGCTCCTACAATGAGCAGTTCTTC.

The rearrangement links TRBV7-3 to TRBJ1-2, with D hard to call. Germline lookup yields CDR1 SGHTA and CDR2 FQGTGA. Trimming left V 0 bases short and J 5 bases short, with 13 bases between. This CDR3 has 15 residues. The CDR3 nucleotides read TGTGCCAGCAGCTTAACGGCGAACAGTAGATATGGCTACACCTTC. It is translated as CASSLTANSRYGYTF.

The genes are TRBV7-6 and TRBJ2-3; D gene ambiguous. This CDR3 is built from 16 residues. Germline values: CDR1 SGHVS, CDR2 FNYEAQ. V was shortened by 5 bases and J by 1 base, with 16 bases between the two germline ends. The DNA of the CDR3 is TGTGCCAGCAGCCCACCTGGAGATCTGGGCACAGATACGCAGTATTTT. It is translated as CASSPPGDLGTDTQYF. Combining the CDR3 with reference TRBV7-6 and TRBJ2-3 gives the whole variable domain GAGVSQSPRYKVTKRGQDVALRCDPISGHVSLYWYRQALGQGPEFLTYFNYEAQQDKSGLPNDRFSAERPEGSISTLTIQRTEQRDSAMYRCASSPPGDLGTDTQYFGPGTRLTVL.

V gene TRBV28 combines with J gene TRBJ1-5; 10 bases line up with TRBD1. V gave up 5 bases and J gave up 2 bases; unmatched junction bases: 6. The CDR3 totals 16 residues. Germline V lookup: CDR1 MDHEN, CDR2 SYDVKM. This CDR3 is CASSGRDRGGNQPQHF. CDR3 DNA sequence: TGTGCCAGCAGTGGCCGGGACAGGGGCGGCAATCAGCCCCAGCATTTT.